A single sample gave rise to the 20 T cell receptor beta chains below, sequenced in a study of T cell responses to AZD1222 COVID-19 vaccine. Produced via immunoSEQ multiplex PCR; TCRdb's table is partial and in-frame only. The sample lists 95,000 to 150,000 clones, just under 90% occurring once. The source was peripheral blood, collected on day 0 of AZD1222 vaccination. These receptors were obtained from an adult in good health.

The J gene is TRBJ2-2, the V gene TRBV7-9; 9 bases are shared with TRBD1. This CDR3 region has 18 residues. Germline V CDR1 and CDR2: SEHNR, FQNEAQ (reference sequence). The J segment lost 7 bases and the V segment lost 5 bases, leaving 17 bases of the junction unmatched. In nucleotides, the CDR3 is TGTGCCAGCAGCCCCCCCCTACCGGGACAGGGCGACGGCGGGGAGCTGTTTTTT. Its translation is CASSPPLPGQGDGGELFF. Full variable domain (missing parts from reference TRBV7-9 and TRBJ2-2): DTGVSQNPRHKITKRGQNVTFRCDPISEHNRLYWYRQTLGQGPEFLTYFQNEAQLEKSRLLSDRFSAERPKGSFSTLEIQRTEQGDSAMYLCASSPPLPGQGDGGELFFGEGSRLTVL.

The rearrangement links TRBV7-8 to TRBJ1-2; 7 bases line up with TRBD1. CDR3 length: 14 residues. The J segment lost 2 bases and the V segment lost 3 bases, leaving 3 bases of the junction unmatched. From germline, CDR1 is SGHVS and CDR2 FQNEAQ. DNA of the CDR3: TGTGCCAGCAGCTTTCAGGGGGTAAACTATGGCTACACCTTC. It codes for CASSFQGVNYGYTF.

V gene TRBV11-2 combines with J gene TRBJ1-3; TRBD1 is a possible D gene (6 bases). This CDR3 spans 16 amino acids. Germline-derived CDR1 and CDR2 are SGHAT and FQNNGV. Deletions cut 5 bases from V and 8 bases from J, with 22 bases between. CDR3 sequence: CASSAQGPGMMDTIYF. The DNA of the CDR3 is TGTGCCAGCAGCGCCCAGGGGCCCGGTATGATGGACACCATATATTTT.

CDR3 sequence (DNA): TGTGCCAGCAGCTTAGGTACAGGAACGGATACGCAGTATTTT. This codes for CASSLGTGTDTQYF. The V gene is TRBV7-9, the J gene TRBJ2-3; possible D gene TRBD1, 5 bases. The germline V gene has CDR1 SEHNR and CDR2 FQNEAQ (reference sequence). CDR3 length equals 14 residues. With 1 base removed from V and 6 bases from J, the gap between germline ends came to 11 bases.

The rearrangement uses TRBV30 and TRBJ2-3; a possible D gene is TRBD2 (5 bases). This CDR3 is built from 15 residues. Deletions cut 5 bases from V and 4 bases from J, with 19 bases between. Germline-derived CDR1 and CDR2 are GTSNPN and SVGIG (reference sequence). The CDR3 protein is CAWGMTVSGPDTQYF. The CDR3 nucleotides read TGTGCCTGGGGTATGACGGTCAGCGGCCCAGATACGCAGTATTTT.

The chain recombines TRBV20-1 with TRBJ2-1, with a possible D match to TRBD1 (6 bases). The ends were cut back, 4 bases at V and 6 bases at J, with 22 bases in the middle. The CDR3 contains 16 residues. From germline, CDR1 is DFQATT and CDR2 SNEGSKA (reference sequence). CDR3 loop: CSANDPRDTSFNEQFF. CDR3 sequence (DNA): TGCAGTGCTAATGACCCCCGGGACACGTCGTTCAATGAGCAGTTCTTC.

This chain joins TRBV6-5 and TRBJ2-5, with D possibly called TRBD1 or TRBD2 (6 bases each). From germline, CDR1 is MNHEY and CDR2 SVGAGI. There are 16 residues in the CDR3. V lost 0 bases and J 5 bases, leaving 16 bases between the germline ends. CDR3 bases: TGTGCCAGCAGTTACTCTGGGGGGCGGATAGGGGAGACCCAGTACTTC. Translation gives CASSYSGGRIGETQYF.

The chain employs TRBV6-5 and TRBJ2-5; 12 bases fit TRBD2. V lost 7 bases to trimming and J lost 1 base; unmatched junction nucleotides: 4. There are 15 residues in the CDR3. Per germline, CDR1 MNHEY and CDR2 SVGAGI. The CDR3 spells CASIPTSGGQETQYF. In nucleotides, the CDR3 is TGTGCCAGCATCCCGACTAGCGGGGGCCAAGAGACCCAGTACTTC.

The chain combines TRBV7-7 with TRBJ2-5; 7 bases are shared with TRBD1. After removal of 1 base from V and 5 bases from J, the junction contained 7 bases not matched to a gene. Germline CDR1 and CDR2: SSHAT and FNYEAQ (reference sequence). This CDR3 has 15 residues. CDR3 in DNA: TGTGCCAGCAGCTTAGGGGCGGCACAGGGGGAGACCCAGTACTTC. It yields the protein CASSLGAAQGETQYF.

The chain has TRBV3-1 (or the pseudogene TRBV3-2) and TRBJ1-6; tentative D call: TRBD1 (5 bases). V was cut by 2 bases and J by 10 bases, with 21 bases left in between. This CDR3 is built from 17 residues. The germline CDR1 and CDR2 sequences are LGHDT and YNNKEL (reference sequence). CDR3 sequence: CASSQQPGAPGVSPLHF. The CDR3 DNA is TGTGCCAGCAGCCAACAGCCCGGGGCCCCGGGGGTGTCACCCCTCCACTTT.

The chain joins TRBV28 to TRBJ1-2, with no clear D. Germline CDR1 reads MDHEN; CDR2 reads SYDVKM. The V gene lost 2 bases and the J gene lost 8 bases, with 9 bases spanning the gap. This CDR3 spans 12 amino acids. This CDR3 reads CASSLRWNGYTF. CDR3 nucleotide sequence: TGTGCCAGCAGTTTACGATGGAACGGCTACACCTTC.

The chain is built from TRBV5-8 and TRBJ1-2; D call uncertain. V was shortened by 0 bases and J by 8 bases, with 17 bases between the two germline ends. The V gene's germline CDR1 is SGHTS and CDR2 YDEGEE. The CDR3 runs to 15 residues. CDR3 in DNA: TGTGCCAGCAGCTTGGTAGGGAAACGGAACGACGGCTACACCTTC. Protein sequence: CASSLVGKRNDGYTF.

The chain joins TRBV3-1 (or the pseudogene TRBV3-2) to TRBJ2-3; unclear D gene. The germline CDR1 and CDR2 sequences are LGHDT and YNNKEL (reference sequence). The CDR3 sequence is 15 residues long. The germline V and J ends were trimmed by 1 base and 6 bases, with 14 bases remaining between them. This CDR3 reads CASSQVKTGPDTQYF. The CDR3 DNA reads as TGTGCCAGCAGCCAAGTAAAGACCGGACCGGATACGCAGTATTTT.

This clone came up once. The chain has TRBV12-3 or TRBV12-4 and TRBJ1-2; 7 bases agree with TRBD1. This CDR3 is 13 amino acids long. Trimming removed 5 bases from V and 4 bases from J; junction bases left unmatched: 4. CDR3 residues: CASSPDRAYGYTF. CDR3 DNA: TGTGCCAGCAGTCCCGACAGGGCCTATGGCTACACCTTC.

The chain joins TRBV7-2 to TRBJ2-1; D may correspond to TRBD1 or TRBD2 (6 bases each). Germline V gene lookup returns CDR1 SGHTA and CDR2 FQGNSA. CDR3 length: 15 residues. V lost 0 bases and J 7 bases, leaving 13 bases between the germline ends. This chain's CDR3 is CASSLAGGQGNEQFF. CDR3 nucleotide sequence: TGTGCCAGCAGCTTAGCGGGGGGCCAGGGGAATGAGCAGTTCTTC.

V and J are TRBV5-4 and TRBJ1-1, with D perhaps matching TRBD1 (5 bases). V was clipped by 5 bases and J by 4 bases, with 12 bases between them. The germline V gene has CDR1 SGHNT and CDR2 YYREEE (reference sequence). CDR3 length: 13 residues. The CDR3: CASRQGVSTEAFF. CDR3 bases: TGTGCCAGCAGGCAGGGTGTTTCCACTGAAGCTTTCTTT. Full variable domain (missing parts from reference TRBV5-4 and TRBJ1-1): ETGVTQSPTHLIKTRGQQVTLRCSSQSGHNTVSWYQQALGQGPQFIFQYYREEENGRGNFPPRFSGLQFPNYSSELNVNALELDDSALYLCASRQGVSTEAFFGQGTRLTVV.

The gene calls are TRBV5-1 and TRBJ2-3; D possibly corresponds to TRBD1 (6 bases). Trimming pared 0 bases from V and 5 bases from J, leaving 13 bases between. This CDR3 has 15 residues. In germline, CDR1 is SGHRS, CDR2 YFSETQ. The CDR3 region is CASSLALQGRDTQYF. Written as DNA, the CDR3 is TGCGCCAGCAGCTTGGCCTTACAGGGCAGAGATACGCAGTATTTT. The whole variable domain, filled in from reference TRBV5-1 and TRBJ2-3, reads KAGVTQTPRYLIKTRGQQVTLSCSPISGHRSVSWYQQTPGQGLQFLFEYFSETQRNKGNFPGRFSGRQFSNSRSEMNVSTLELGDSALYLCASSLALQGRDTQYFGPGTRLTVL.

The chain uses TRBV30 and TRBJ2-2; a possible D gene is TRBD2 (5 bases). Trimming removed 0 bases at V and 0 bases at J, with 11 bases between. Germline V gene sequence: CDR1 GTSNPN, CDR2 SVGIG (reference sequence). This CDR3 region has 16 residues. This CDR3 is CAWSVGPAANTGELFF. Here the CDR3 DNA reads TGTGCCTGGAGTGTAGGGCCAGCGGCGAACACCGGGGAGCTGTTTTTT.

The rearrangement uses TRBV4-1 and TRBJ2-7; D may be TRBD2 (6 bases). The CDR3 sequence is 11 residues long. Germline CDR1 reads MGHRA; CDR2 reads YSYEKL. The ends were cut back, 3 bases at V and 12 bases at J, with 12 bases in the middle. CDR3 amino acids: CASSQGGSVYF. CDR3 nucleotides: TGCGCCAGCAGCCAGGGGGGTAGCGTGTACTTC.

The chain combines TRBV18 with TRBJ2-7, with TRBD1 matching 7 bases. Germline CDR1 is KGHSH and CDR2 is LQKENI. With 3 bases clipped from V and 3 bases from J, the junction kept 5 bases outside the gene matches. This CDR3 spans 14 amino acids. CDR3 sequence (DNA): TGTGCCAGCTCACCGGGACAGCGCTACTACGAGCAGTACTTC. This translates into CASSPGQRYYEQYF.